The 27 T cell receptor beta chains below come from one sample, sequenced in a study of blood T cells in healthy people across ages. The authors ran a second PCR of about 6 to 11 cycles using a sample-barcoded 5' primer and a J-beta primer mix. MiXCR, run by TCRdb on the 5' RACE reads, gives a single entry per CDR3 protein. The repertoire holds 650,000 to 1,000,000 distinct CDR3 sequences, with under 40% as singletons. The sample taken for sequencing was blood. The origin of the receptors is a man between 18 and 35 years old in good health.

This clonotype was seen repeatedly, ten times or more. The J gene is TRBJ2-7, the V gene TRBV6-5; D gene ambiguous. V lost 5 bases and J lost 6, with 8 bases in between. The CDR3 runs to 11 residues. Germline assignment: CDR1 MNHEY and CDR2 SVGAGI. In DNA, the CDR3 is TGTGCCAGCAGTCACCGCGGCGAGCAGTACTTC. Translation: CASSHRGEQYF.

The chain combines TRBV3-1 with TRBJ2-1; 9 bases line up with TRBD1. This CDR3 contains 15 residues. V gave up 4 bases and J gave up 7 bases; unmatched junction bases: 8. The germline CDR1 and CDR2 sequences are LGHDT and YNNKEL (reference sequence). The CDR3 DNA is TGTGCCAGCAGCCGTACAGGGGGCGGAGGGAATGAGCAGTTCTTC. It codes for CASSRTGGGGNEQFF.

This clonotype was counted only a few times. The chain links TRBV4-2 to TRBJ1-1; a possible D gene is TRBD1 (5 bases). The length of the CDR3 is 16 residues. Germline CDR1 LGHNA, CDR2 YNFKEQ. V dropped 1 base and J dropped 1 base, with 13 bases sitting between them. CDR3 nucleotides: TGTGCCAGCAGCCAAGGGGACGGGAGGGGGAACACTGAAGCTTTCTTT. As protein: CASSQGDGRGNTEAFF.

The chain joins TRBV11-1 to TRBJ2-1; a possible D gene is TRBD1 (6 bases). This CDR3 is 18 amino acids long. Between the trimmed V and J ends, which lost 2 bases and 0 bases, there was a span of 17 bases. Germline V lookup: CDR1 SGHAT, CDR2 FQDESV (reference sequence). CDR3 in amino acids: CASSLIPGAESSYNEQFF. CDR3 DNA sequence: TGTGCCAGCAGCTTAATACCAGGGGCCGAAAGCTCCTACAATGAGCAGTTCTTC.

This clonotype has just a few counts. The gene calls are TRBV9 and TRBJ2-3; no clear D. This CDR3 has 14 amino acids. V was cut by 6 bases and J by 0 bases, with 11 bases left in between. Germline loops: CDR1 SGDLS, CDR2 YYNGEE. The CDR3: CASTKYSSTDTQYF. The CDR3 DNA reads as TGTGCCAGCACCAAATACTCTAGCACAGATACGCAGTATTTT.

As for this clonotype: The germline gene is not matched at one end of the junction; a read error may be the cause. This chain links TRBV10-3 with TRBJ2-1, with 7 bases matching TRBD2. This CDR3 region has 17 residues. Germline V gene lookup returns CDR1 ENHRY and CDR2 SYGVKD. The CDR3 sequence is CVISESTLADSYNEQFF. DNA for the CDR3: TGTGTCATCAGTGAGTCGACGCTAGCGGACTCCTACAATGAGCAGTTCTTC.

The chain links TRBV2 to TRBJ1-6, with no clear D. Germline V gives CDR1 SNHLY, CDR2 FYNNEI. V was shortened by 6 bases and J by 6 bases, with 3 bases between the two germline ends. The CDR3 runs to 11 residues. The CDR3 region has the DNA TGTGCCAGCAGGGTTAATTCACCCCTCCACTTT. This encodes CASRVNSPLHF.

This sequence joins TRBV2 and TRBJ1-5; the D gene is possibly TRBD1 (5 bases). The CDR3 is 12 amino acids. V dropped 7 bases and J dropped 3 bases, with 7 bases sitting between them. Germline V gene lookup returns CDR1 SNHLY and CDR2 FYNNEI. The CDR3 here is CASNRINQPQHF. The CDR3 DNA is TGTGCCAGCAACAGGATCAATCAGCCCCAGCATTTT.

This rearrangement joins TRBV3-1 to TRBJ2-4; a weak D match, TRBD2 (6 bases). Trimming shortened V by 3 bases and J by 2 bases, and 14 bases separated the two germline ends. This CDR3 contains 16 residues. Germline V gene sequence: CDR1 LGHDT, CDR2 YNNKEL (reference sequence). CDR3: CASSHSWGEPKNIQYF. The DNA for the CDR3 is TGTGCCAGCAGCCATTCGTGGGGGGAGCCCAAAAACATTCAGTACTTC.

In its sample, this clonotype was seen a few times. The chain is built from TRBV5-1 and TRBJ2-7, with 12 bases aligning to TRBD2. The germline V gene encodes CDR1 SGHRS and CDR2 YFSETQ. The CDR3 totals 16 residues. The V and J ends lost 5 bases and 3 bases, in that order; junction bases with no gene match: 9. In nucleotides, the CDR3 is TGCGCCAGCAGTCAGTCTAGCGGGGGGGAAAGCTACGAGCAGTACTTC. It yields the protein CASSQSSGGESYEQYF.

The table lists this clonotype with a few counts. V usage is TRBV12-3 or TRBV12-4 and J usage is TRBJ1-2, with no clear D. This CDR3 is 15 amino acids long. V was trimmed by 2 bases and J by 5 bases, leaving 15 bases between them. CDR3: CASSLLRDTLYGYTF. The CDR3 DNA sequence: TGTGCCAGCAGTTTACTGAGAGATACCCTATATGGCTACACCTTC.

This clonotype turned up a few times. The chain carries TRBV3-1 and TRBJ2-1; D might be TRBD1 or TRBD2, each matching 5 bases. The germline V gene encodes CDR1 LGHDT and CDR2 YNNKEL (reference sequence). V was pared by 1 base and J by 8 bases, with 9 bases between. CDR3 length: 13 residues. CDR3 DNA sequence: TGTGCCAGCAGCCAAGGGAGAGGGGATGAGCAGTTCTTC. Its protein is CASSQGRGDEQFF.

The chain combines TRBV21-1 with TRBJ2-7. TRBV21-1 is deemed a pseudogene. The CDR3 is 12 residues long. For the CDR3, the DNA is TGTGCCCCCGTGCCTTATGGTTACGAGCAGTACTTC. Translating it yields CAPVPYGYEQYF.

The CDR3 spells CASSPFPEQTTNEKLFF. The CDR3 DNA sequence: TGTGCCAGCTCACCATTTCCAGAGCAAACAACTAATGAAAAACTGTTTTTT. The chain couples TRBV18 to TRBJ1-4; D is unresolved. The CDR3 spans 17 residues. The germline V gene has CDR1 KGHSH and CDR2 LQKENI. V dropped 2 bases and J dropped 0 bases, with 13 bases sitting between them. Together with reference TRBV18 and TRBJ1-4, the CDR3 gives the full variable domain: NAGVMQNPRHLVRRRGQEARLRCSPMKGHSHVYWYRQLPEEGLKFMVYLQKENIIDESGMPKERFSAEFPKEGPSILRIQQVVRGDSAAYFCASSPFPEQTTNEKLFFGSGTQLSVL.

The rearrangement joins TRBV4-2 to TRBJ2-7, with a possible D match to TRBD2 (6 bases). Deletions cut 4 bases from V and 7 bases from J, with 23 bases between. The V gene's germline CDR1 is LGHNA and CDR2 YNFKEQ. This CDR3 comprises 16 residues. The DNA of the CDR3 is TGTGCCAGCAGCCCCCGGGGCGGGGCGGATGTCTATGAGCAGTACTTC. Translating gives CASSPRGGADVYEQYF.

V is TRBV2 and J is TRBJ1-6; D is unclear. Looked up from germline, CDR1 is SNHLY and CDR2 is FYNNEI. The CDR3 spans 15 residues. The germline V and J ends were trimmed by 6 bases and 10 bases, with 19 bases remaining between them. This CDR3 reads CASRPSATQESPLHF. The CDR3 DNA sequence: TGTGCCAGCAGACCGAGCGCCACCCAGGAGTCACCCCTCCACTTT.

V gene TRBV4-1 combines with J gene TRBJ1-2; a weak D match, TRBD1 (5 bases). This CDR3 spans 16 amino acids. The ends were cut back, 4 bases at V and 3 bases at J, with 18 bases in the middle. Germline lookup yields CDR1 MGHRA and CDR2 YSYEKL. CDR3 in DNA: TGCGCCAGCAGCCTGTCGCTTGGGCAGGGATACTATGGCTACACCTTC. Amino acids: CASSLSLGQGYYGYTF.

This clonotype showed up many times. This chain joins TRBV10-3 and TRBJ2-7; TRBD1 might be the D (6 bases). Germline V gene sequence: CDR1 ENHRY, CDR2 SYGVKD. Trimming cost V 7 bases and J 0 bases, with 13 bases left between them. The CDR3 is 14 amino acids. The CDR3 DNA sequence: TGTGCCATCACCCCCGAGGACAGCTCCTACGAGCAGTACTTC. This encodes CAITPEDSSYEQYF.

V and J are TRBV6-4 and TRBJ2-7, with 13 positions matching TRBD2. V gave up 6 bases and J gave up 2 bases; unmatched junction bases: 4. CDR3 length: 15 amino acids. Per the germline V gene, CDR1 is MRHNA and CDR2 is SNTAGT. CDR3 nucleotides: TGTGCCAGCAGATTGACTAGCGGGGGGCCCTACGAGCAGTACTTC. Protein: CASRLTSGGPYEQYF.

The rearrangement links TRBV6-5 to TRBJ2-5; 7 bases are a match to TRBD1. V shed 6 bases and J 0 bases; nucleotides not matched to a gene: 7. Germline V lookup: CDR1 MNHEY, CDR2 SVGAGI. CDR3 size: 15 residues. This chain's CDR3 is CASSDRVLNQETQYF. The CDR3 bases are TGTGCCAGCAGCGACAGGGTCCTGAACCAAGAGACCCAGTACTTC.

This rearrangement joins TRBV12-3 or TRBV12-4 to TRBJ1-5, with TRBD1 matching 8 bases. V trimming: 2 bases; J trimming: 11 bases; junction bases outside the gene matches: 5. The CDR3 extends over 13 amino acids. The CDR3 reads CASSLQGAGAQHF. CDR3 nucleotide sequence: TGTGCCAGCAGTTTACAGGGGGCCGGGGCCCAGCATTTT.

This clonotype was seen more than once but under ten times. The chain couples TRBV6-1 to TRBJ2-3; 9 nucleotides match TRBD1. V was pared by 7 bases and J by 3 bases, with 8 bases of the junction left unmatched. Per germline, CDR1 MNHNS and CDR2 SASEGT. The CDR3 is 15 residues long. CDR3 protein: CASIEGTGKTDTQYF. Written as DNA, the CDR3 is TGTGCCAGCATCGAGGGGACAGGGAAGACAGATACGCAGTATTTT.

V is TRBV12-3 or TRBV12-4 and J is TRBJ1-1, with D possibly being TRBD1 (5 bases). This CDR3 has 13 residues. V was clipped by 8 bases and J by 3 bases, with 13 bases between them. The CDR3 nucleotides are TGTGCCAGCGGGCGGGGGGGTTACACTGAAGCTTTCTTT. Residues: CASGRGGYTEAFF.

The V and J genes are TRBV29-1 and TRBJ2-5; the D gene could be TRBD1 or TRBD2 (5 bases each). The better agreement between TRBJ2-7 and the DNA end casts doubt on the J call. Germline CDR1 SQVTM, CDR2 ANQGSEA. The CDR3 has 11 residues. In DNA form, the CDR3 reads TGCAGCGTTGAAAGGGGACGCGAGCAGTACTTC. This codes for CSVERGREQYF.

V and J are TRBV28 and TRBJ1-6; 8 bases line up with TRBD1. CDR3 length: 15 amino acids. Germline lookup yields CDR1 MDHEN and CDR2 SYDVKM. V trimming: 4 bases; J trimming: 10 bases; junction bases outside the gene matches: 9. This chain's CDR3 is CASSYHSGGRSPLHF. The CDR3 coding sequence is TGTGCCAGCAGTTACCATTCAGGGGGCAGGTCACCCCTCCACTTT.

The chain combines TRBV7-2 with TRBJ2-5; D ambiguous. Germline CDR1 and CDR2: SGHTA and FQGNSA. Trimming cost V 2 bases and J 5 bases, with 15 bases left between them. This CDR3 spans 15 amino acids. This CDR3 is CASSLSHTRRETQYF. The CDR3 DNA sequence: TGTGCCAGCAGCTTATCCCACACCAGAAGGGAGACCCAGTACTTC.

This chain joins TRBV24-1 and TRBJ2-1; TRBD2 matches at 12 bases. The CDR3 extends over 16 amino acids. In germline, CDR1 is KGHDR, CDR2 SFDVKD. V gave up 1 base and J gave up 10 bases; unmatched junction bases: 7. In DNA form, the CDR3 reads TGTGCCACCAGTGATTTAGCTAGCGGGGGGGCAAACGAGCAGTTCTTC. Amino acid sequence: CATSDLASGGANEQFF.